This section outlines one T cell receptor beta chain sequence together with its context. Its antigen is unidentified. Use of 60 Vbeta and 13 Jbeta primers characterized the PCR. The data were produced by immunoSEQ multiplex PCR, yet TCRdb's version contains in-frame clones alone and is incomplete. The sample lists under 200,000 clones, almost 80% seen once, with about 1.3% in the top ten. This entry belongs to a study of cytomegalovirus exposure and HLA in healthy donors. The study's findings and limits: More clonal expansion characterized HLA-associated TCR beta chains than equally common others in a later analysis.

This sequence was found in a man aged 30 to 39 in good health and CMV-seronegative. Sequences were obtained from PBMCs.

This CDR3 reads CAWSEGQGKDEQYF. The DNA for the CDR3 is TGTGCCTGGAGTGAAGGACAGGGGAAGGATGAGCAGTACTTC. The chain couples TRBV30 to TRBJ2-7; 9 bases match TRBD1. V shed 1 base and J 7 bases; nucleotides not matched to a gene: 8. In germline, CDR1 is GTSNPN, CDR2 SVGIG (reference sequence). The CDR3 spans 14 residues.